A selection of T cell receptor beta chains follows, all from one sample in a study of T cell responses to AZD1222 COVID-19 vaccine. The repertoire was sequenced with immunoSEQ multiplex PCR; TCRdb's copy has only in-frame clones and lacks some. The sample records 140,000 or so clones, about 92% being singletons. Sequenced here: peripheral blood, sampled 28 days after the second AZD1222 dose. These receptors were taken from an adult who received the AZD1222 COVID-19 vaccine. Both conserved end residues are part of each CDR3. The D gene is left open where the match is weak. Clone size is not always given. Where it is, it says once, few, many or a class for expanded clones.

D gene: TRBD2
J gene: TRBJ2-7
V gene: TRBV2
clone size: NA
CDR3 protein: CASGGGLISYEQYF
CDR3 DNA: TGTGCCAGCGGCGGGGGTTTGATCTCCTACGAGCAGTACTTC

D gene: NA
J gene: TRBJ1-1
V gene: TRBV19
clone size: once
CDR3 protein: CASSPGSWASVGTEAFF
CDR3 DNA: TGTGCCAGTAGTCCAGGGAGCTGGGCGAGTGTTGGCACTGAAGCTTTCTTT

D gene: TRBD1
J gene: TRBJ1-5
V gene: TRBV19
clone size: NA
CDR3 protein: CASSGTGGGQPQHF
CDR3 DNA: TGTGCCAGTAGCGGGACAGGGGGCGGTCAGCCCCAGCATTTT

D gene: TRBD2
J gene: TRBJ2-2
V gene: TRBV9
clone size: NA
CDR3 protein: CASSVGLAGELFF
CDR3 DNA: TGTGCCAGCAGCGTAGGACTAGCTGGGGAGCTGTTTTTT

D gene: NA
J gene: TRBJ1-5
V gene: TRBV28
clone size: NA
CDR3 protein: CASSLGSGEYNQPQHF
CDR3 DNA: TGTGCCAGCAGTTTAGGTTCAGGAGAATACAATCAGCCCCAGCATTTT

D gene: NA
J gene: TRBJ2-1
V gene: TRBV30
clone size: NA
CDR3 protein: CAWSVGGSSYNEQFF
CDR3 DNA: TGTGCCTGGAGTGTAGGGGGGAGCTCCTACAATGAGCAGTTCTTC

D gene: NA
J gene: TRBJ2-5
V gene: TRBV5-1
clone size: NA
CDR3 protein: CASGSSQETQYF
CDR3 DNA: TGCGCCAGCGGCAGTAGCCAAGAGACCCAGTACTTC

D gene: NA
J gene: TRBJ1-1
V gene: TRBV6-5
clone size: few
CDR3 protein: CASSYAGQRTEAFF
CDR3 DNA: TGTGCCAGCAGTTATGCCGGACAGAGGACTGAAGCTTTCTTT

D gene: NA
J gene: TRBJ2-1
V gene: TRBV27
clone size: NA
CDR3 protein: CASSLDGSFYNEQFF
CDR3 DNA: TGTGCCAGCAGTTTAGACGGGAGCTTCTACAATGAGCAGTTCTTC

D gene: NA
J gene: TRBJ1-4
V gene: TRBV5-1
clone size: NA
CDR3 protein: CASSLRGVNEKLFF
CDR3 DNA: TGCGCCAGCAGCCTTCGGGGGGTAAATGAAAAACTGTTTTTT

D gene: NA
J gene: TRBJ2-3
V gene: TRBV7-9
clone size: NA
CDR3 protein: CASSSTRTDTQYF
CDR3 DNA: TGTGCCAGCAGCTCCACCCGTACGGATACGCAGTATTTT

D gene: NA
J gene: TRBJ1-5
V gene: TRBV6-1
clone size: NA
CDR3 protein: CASSETVSNQPQHF
CDR3 DNA: TGTGCCAGCAGTGAGACAGTGAGCAATCAGCCCCAGCATTTT

D gene: TRBD2
J gene: TRBJ2-7
V gene: TRBV11-1
clone size: NA
CDR3 protein: CASSPRTSGRDYEQYF
CDR3 DNA: TGTGCCAGCAGCCCGCGGACTAGCGGGAGGGATTACGAGCAGTACTTC

D gene: TRBD1
J gene: TRBJ2-7
V gene: TRBV7-8
clone size: few
CDR3 protein: CASSWTGQGSSYEQYF
CDR3 DNA: TGTGCCAGCAGCTGGACAGGACAGGGGTCCTCCTACGAGCAGTACTTC

D gene: NA
J gene: TRBJ1-6
V gene: TRBV7-8
clone size: NA
CDR3 protein: CASSLGGRVQPLHF
CDR3 DNA: TGTGCCAGCAGCTTAGGGGGACGGGTGCAACCCCTCCACTTT

D gene: TRBD1
J gene: TRBJ1-2
V gene: TRBV18
clone size: NA
CDR3 protein: CASSPSRDRGSEYGYTF
CDR3 DNA: TGTGCCAGCTCACCATCCAGGGACAGGGGATCGGAATATGGCTACACCTTC

D gene: NA
J gene: TRBJ1-1
V gene: TRBV15
clone size: NA
CDR3 protein: CATKGSGEAFF
CDR3 DNA: TGTGCCACCAAAGGGTCCGGAGAAGCTTTCTTT

D gene: TRBD1
J gene: TRBJ2-5
V gene: TRBV24-1
clone size: NA
CDR3 protein: CATSDLGQGRETQYF
CDR3 DNA: TGTGCCACCAGTGACCTTGGACAGGGAAGGGAGACCCAGTACTTC

D gene: TRBD2
J gene: TRBJ2-7
V gene: TRBV5-1
clone size: NA
CDR3 protein: CASSYSSGSSYEQYF
CDR3 DNA: TGCGCCAGCAGCTATAGTAGCGGGAGCTCCTACGAGCAGTACTTC

D gene: TRBD1
J gene: TRBJ1-6
V gene: TRBV28
clone size: NA
CDR3 protein: CASSSYRGLPNSPLHF
CDR3 DNA: TGTGCCAGCAGTTCTTACAGGGGGCTCCCGAATTCACCCCTCCACTTT

D gene: NA
J gene: TRBJ1-1
V gene: TRBV7-9
clone size: NA
CDR3 protein: CASSLVGTLANTEAFF
CDR3 DNA: TGTGCCAGCAGCTTAGTTGGAACCCTGGCAAACACTGAAGCTTTCTTT

D gene: TRBD2
J gene: TRBJ2-2
V gene: TRBV3-1/TRBV3-2
clone size: NA
CDR3 protein: CASSHFASGHTGELFF
CDR3 DNA: TGTGCCAGCAGCCATTTCGCTAGCGGTCACACCGGGGAGCTGTTTTTT

D gene: NA
J gene: TRBJ1-2
V gene: TRBV7-3
clone size: once
CDR3 protein: CASSLTGAGQGISGYTF
CDR3 DNA: TGTGCCAGCAGCTTAACAGGAGCAGGGCAGGGTATAAGTGGCTACACCTTC

D gene: NA
J gene: TRBJ1-4
V gene: TRBV5-1
clone size: NA
CDR3 protein: CASSLTGEKLFF
CDR3 DNA: TGCGCCAGCAGCTTGACGGGTGAAAAACTGTTTTTT

D gene: NA
J gene: TRBJ2-5
V gene: TRBV30
clone size: NA
CDR3 protein: CAWTISHETQYF
CDR3 DNA: TGTGCCTGGACGATCTCCCACGAGACCCAGTACTTC

D gene: NA
J gene: TRBJ2-1
V gene: TRBV29-1
clone size: NA
CDR3 protein: CSVLRLGLGNEQFF
CDR3 DNA: TGCAGCGTTCTCAGACTGGGACTGGGCAATGAGCAGTTCTTC

D gene: NA
J gene: TRBJ2-7
V gene: TRBV7-8
clone size: NA
CDR3 protein: CASSLGNKPSYEQYF
CDR3 DNA: TGTGCCAGCAGCTTAGGAAACAAGCCCTCCTACGAGCAGTACTTC

D gene: TRBD2
J gene: TRBJ2-7
V gene: TRBV5-8
clone size: few
CDR3 protein: CASSPGLGTTYEQYF
CDR3 DNA: TGTGCCAGCAGCCCGGGACTAGGGACCACCTACGAGCAGTACTTC

D gene: TRBD1
J gene: TRBJ2-7
V gene: TRBV7-9
clone size: NA
CDR3 protein: CASSSLDRDYEQYF
CDR3 DNA: TGTGCCAGCAGCTCTCTGGACAGGGACTACGAGCAGTACTTC

D gene: NA
J gene: TRBJ1-4
V gene: TRBV7-2
clone size: NA
CDR3 protein: CASSLERSNEKLFF
CDR3 DNA: TGTGCCAGCAGCTTAGAACGGTCTAATGAAAAACTGTTTTTT

D gene: NA
J gene: TRBJ2-6
V gene: TRBV14
clone size: NA
CDR3 protein: CASSPRPGWVGANVLTF
CDR3 DNA: TGTGCCAGCAGCCCGCGCCCCGGGTGGGTCGGGGCCAACGTCCTGACTTTC

D gene: NA
J gene: TRBJ1-6
V gene: TRBV7-9
clone size: NA
CDR3 protein: CASSLGDSPMLHF
CDR3 DNA: TGTGCCAGCAGCTTAGGCGACAGCCCGATGCTCCACTTT

D gene: NA
J gene: TRBJ2-5
V gene: TRBV2
clone size: NA
CDR3 protein: CASSEAFRGSGYF
CDR3 DNA: TGTGCCAGCAGTGAAGCGTTTCGAGGGAGTGGGTACTTC

D gene: NA
J gene: TRBJ2-3
V gene: TRBV7-3
clone size: NA
CDR3 protein: CASSQNGATDTQYF
CDR3 DNA: TGTGCCAGCAGTCAAAATGGGGCCACAGATACGCAGTATTTT

D gene: NA
J gene: TRBJ2-5
V gene: TRBV7-2
clone size: NA
CDR3 protein: CASSLLDRETQYF
CDR3 DNA: TGTGCCAGCAGCTTACTAGATCGGGAGACCCAGTACTTC

D gene: NA
J gene: TRBJ2-1
V gene: TRBV7-6
clone size: NA
CDR3 protein: CASSLELDRFNEQFF
CDR3 DNA: TGTGCCAGCAGCTTAGAACTCGACAGATTCAATGAGCAGTTCTTC

D gene: NA
J gene: TRBJ1-1
V gene: TRBV19
clone size: NA
CDR3 protein: CASSPSVVGGAEAFF
CDR3 DNA: TGTGCCAGTAGTCCCTCGGTTGTCGGTGGGGCTGAAGCTTTCTTT

D gene: NA
J gene: TRBJ2-4
V gene: TRBV27
clone size: NA
CDR3 protein: CASSSTGLAKNIQYF
CDR3 DNA: TGTGCCAGCAGTTCTACTGGCCTGGCCAAAAACATTCAGTACTTC

D gene: TRBD1
J gene: TRBJ1-2
V gene: TRBV27
clone size: NA
CDR3 protein: CASRLKGQGNYGYTF
CDR3 DNA: TGTGCCAGCAGACTTAAGGGACAGGGTAACTATGGCTACACCTTC

D gene: TRBD1
J gene: TRBJ2-1
V gene: TRBV29-1
clone size: NA
CDR3 protein: CSDLGTDYNEQFF
CDR3 DNA: TGCAGCGACCTCGGGACAGATTACAATGAGCAGTTCTTC

D gene: TRBD1
J gene: TRBJ1-1
V gene: TRBV5-1
clone size: NA
CDR3 protein: CASSLGQGRGTEAFF
CDR3 DNA: TGCGCCAGCAGCTTGGGACAGGGGAGGGGCACTGAAGCTTTCTTT

D gene: TRBD2
J gene: TRBJ2-1
V gene: TRBV10-3
clone size: NA
CDR3 protein: CAISESQREGYNEQFF
CDR3 DNA: TGTGCCATCAGTGAGTCGCAGCGGGAGGGCTACAATGAGCAGTTCTTC

D gene: TRBD1
J gene: TRBJ1-2
V gene: TRBV9
clone size: NA
CDR3 protein: CASSVADREYGYTF
CDR3 DNA: TGTGCCAGCAGCGTAGCTGACAGGGAATATGGCTACACCTTC

D gene: TRBD1
J gene: TRBJ1-5
V gene: TRBV18
clone size: NA
CDR3 protein: CASSPGTGGAGQPQHF
CDR3 DNA: TGTGCCAGCTCACCAGGGACAGGGGGCGCGGGTCAGCCCCAGCATTTT

D gene: TRBD2
J gene: TRBJ2-1
V gene: TRBV19
clone size: NA
CDR3 protein: CASSHAGGRANEQFF
CDR3 DNA: TGTGCCAGTAGTCACGCGGGTGGGAGGGCGAATGAGCAGTTCTTC

D gene: NA
J gene: TRBJ2-2
V gene: TRBV30
clone size: once
CDR3 protein: CAWSVALISNTGELFF
CDR3 DNA: TGTGCCTGGAGTGTAGCGTTAATTTCGAACACCGGGGAGCTGTTTTTT

D gene: NA
J gene: TRBJ2-1
V gene: TRBV9
clone size: NA
CDR3 protein: CASSDSVSPYNEQFF
CDR3 DNA: TGTGCCAGCAGCGATAGCGTATCGCCGTACAATGAGCAGTTCTTC

D gene: NA
J gene: TRBJ2-3
V gene: TRBV4-3
clone size: NA
CDR3 protein: CASSPRGEQLGDTQYF
CDR3 DNA: TGCGCCAGCAGCCCCCGAGGGGAACAACTCGGAGATACGCAGTATTTT

D gene: TRBD1
J gene: TRBJ2-7
V gene: TRBV9
clone size: NA
CDR3 protein: CASSIGQVLTGEQYF
CDR3 DNA: TGTGCCAGCAGCATCGGACAGGTGTTGACGGGGGAGCAGTACTTC

D gene: NA
J gene: TRBJ2-7
V gene: TRBV19
clone size: NA
CDR3 protein: CASSPNVAYEQYF
CDR3 DNA: TGTGCCAGTAGTCCGAACGTAGCCTACGAGCAGTACTTC

D gene: NA
J gene: TRBJ1-1
V gene: TRBV28
clone size: NA
CDR3 protein: CASSLNGPEAFF
CDR3 DNA: TGTGCCAGCAGTTTAAACGGTCCGGAAGCTTTCTTT

D gene: NA
J gene: TRBJ2-7
V gene: TRBV27
clone size: NA
CDR3 protein: CASSFQATYEQYF
CDR3 DNA: TGTGCCAGCAGTTTCCAGGCGACCTACGAGCAGTACTTC

D gene: NA
J gene: TRBJ1-1
V gene: TRBV11-3
clone size: NA
CDR3 protein: CASSLGRGVGTEAFF
CDR3 DNA: TGTGCCAGCAGCTTAGGTCGGGGGGTAGGAACTGAAGCTTTCTTT

D gene: NA
J gene: TRBJ1-2
V gene: TRBV7-8
clone size: NA
CDR3 protein: CASSGPQSRGYGYTF
CDR3 DNA: TGTGCCAGCAGCGGGCCCCAGAGCAGGGGCTATGGCTACACCTTC

D gene: TRBD1
J gene: TRBJ1-2
V gene: TRBV5-4
clone size: NA
CDR3 protein: CASSPPGQGVIGYTF
CDR3 DNA: TGTGCCAGCAGCCCTCCGGGACAGGGGGTAATCGGCTACACCTTC

D gene: TRBD2
J gene: TRBJ2-1
V gene: TRBV6-2/TRBV6-3
clone size: once
CDR3 protein: CASSYGREDYNEQFF
CDR3 DNA: TGTGCCAGCAGTTACGGGCGGGAGGACTACAATGAGCAGTTCTTC

D gene: NA
J gene: TRBJ1-1
V gene: TRBV4-2
clone size: NA
CDR3 protein: CASSQDLTRNTEAFF
CDR3 DNA: TGTGCCAGCAGCCAAGATCTTACGAGGAACACTGAAGCTTTCTTT

D gene: NA
J gene: TRBJ2-3
V gene: TRBV29-1
clone size: once
CDR3 protein: CSVRTDTQYF
CDR3 DNA: TGCAGCGTTCGCACGGATACGCAGTATTTT

D gene: TRBD1
J gene: TRBJ2-7
V gene: TRBV7-6
clone size: once
CDR3 protein: CASSQGQGGYEQYF
CDR3 DNA: TGTGCCAGCAGCCAGGGACAGGGGGGGTACGAGCAGTACTTC